The clone carrying this T cell receptor beta chain has more than one count but fewer than ten. With a J-beta primer mix and a sample-barcoded 5' primer, a second PCR ran about 6 to 11 cycles. MiXCR, run by TCRdb on the 5' RACE reads, gives a single entry per CDR3 protein. The sample consists of fewer than 1,000,000 distinct CDR3 sequences, about 42% of them appearing once. This sample was taken from a study of blood T cells in healthy people across ages. The V end lost 1 base, the J end lost 6 bases, and 22 bases lay between the germline ends. The CDR3 length is 17 residues. Germline V gene sequence: CDR1 SGHAT, CDR2 FQDESV (reference sequence).

The material sequenced was blood. The chain carries TRBV11-1 and TRBJ2-7; maybe TRBD2 (5 bases). The clonotype originates from a man in his 60s in good health. Here the CDR3 reads CASSLGPSRGQRSEQYF. The CDR3 nucleotides read TGTGCCAGCAGCTTAGGCCCCAGCCGGGGTCAACGATCCGAGCAGTACTTC.